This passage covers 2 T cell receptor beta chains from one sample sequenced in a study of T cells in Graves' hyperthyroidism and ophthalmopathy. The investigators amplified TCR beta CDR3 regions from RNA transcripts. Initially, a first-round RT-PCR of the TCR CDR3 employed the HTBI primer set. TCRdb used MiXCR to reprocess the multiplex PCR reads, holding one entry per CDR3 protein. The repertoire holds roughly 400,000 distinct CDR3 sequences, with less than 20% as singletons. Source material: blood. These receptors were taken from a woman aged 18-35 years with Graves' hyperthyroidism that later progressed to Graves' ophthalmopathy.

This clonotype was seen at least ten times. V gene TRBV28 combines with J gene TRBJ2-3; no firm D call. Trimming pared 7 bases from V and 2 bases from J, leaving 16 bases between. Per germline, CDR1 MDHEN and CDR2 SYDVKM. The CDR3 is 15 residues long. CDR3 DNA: TGTGCCAGCAATTTGACTTTGATAATCACAGATACGCAGTATTTT. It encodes CASNLTLIITDTQYF.

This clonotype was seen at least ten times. CDR3 nucleotides: TGTGCCAGCTCACCACGAAGCAATGAGCAGTTCTTC. This sequence encodes CASSPRSNEQFF. V and J are TRBV18 and TRBJ2-1; D unclear. The germline V and J ends were trimmed by 1 base and 6 bases, with 4 bases remaining between them. The CDR3 totals 12 residues. Germline V lookup: CDR1 KGHSH, CDR2 LQKENI.